This record concerns one TCR beta chain sequence. Antigen: not known. The data were obtained in a study of OX40 agonist ivuxolimab in advanced cancers. The overall study: Dose-escalation patients suffered from hepatocellular carcinoma, melanoma, renal cell or head and neck cancer. Previous treatment with anti-PD-1, anti-PD-L1 or anti-CTLA-4 therapy was allowed; about 37% had received some. The dose-escalation cohort was about 80% male, with a mean age of about 58 years, ranging about 20 to 85. The study, taken as a whole, reports: Clonal expansion was seen in CD4+ and CD8+ blood T cells by week 6 at 0.1 to 3.0 mg/kg.

Using immunoSEQ multiplex PCR, the repertoire was profiled, and TCRdb retains in-frame clones only, with some absent. The sample lists about 68,000 clones; roughly 82% were seen once. The CDR3 has 13 residues. Germline values: CDR1 MDHEN, CDR2 SYDVKM. Trimming removed 8 bases from V and 0 bases from J, with 10 bases in between. This sample comprised CD4+ or CD8+ T cells sorted from blood, obtained in a trial of the OX40 agonist ivuxolimab. This chain links TRBV28 with TRBJ1-1; a possible D gene is TRBD1 (6 bases). This TCR was recovered from an adult with an advanced solid tumor such as melanoma, head and neck, liver or kidney cancer. The CDR3 reads CASRPGVNTEAFF. CDR3 nucleotides: TGTGCCAGCCGCCCAGGGGTGAACACTGAAGCTTTCTTT.